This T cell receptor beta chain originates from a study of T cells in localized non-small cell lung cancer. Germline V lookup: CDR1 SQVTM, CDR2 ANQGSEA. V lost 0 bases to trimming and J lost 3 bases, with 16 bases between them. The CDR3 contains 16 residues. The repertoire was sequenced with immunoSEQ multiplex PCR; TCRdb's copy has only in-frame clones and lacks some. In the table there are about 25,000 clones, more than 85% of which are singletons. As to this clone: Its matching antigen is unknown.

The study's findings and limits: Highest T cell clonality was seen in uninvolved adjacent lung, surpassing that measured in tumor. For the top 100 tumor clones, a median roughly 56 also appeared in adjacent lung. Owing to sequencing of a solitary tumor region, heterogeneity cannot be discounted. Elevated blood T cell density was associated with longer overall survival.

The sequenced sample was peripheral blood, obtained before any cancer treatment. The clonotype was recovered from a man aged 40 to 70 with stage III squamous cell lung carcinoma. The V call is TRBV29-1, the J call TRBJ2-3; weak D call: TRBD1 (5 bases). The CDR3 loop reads CSVEDRTRVQTDTQYF. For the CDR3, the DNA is TGCAGCGTTGAAGATCGGACCAGGGTACAGACAGATACGCAGTATTTT.